This record looks at one TCR beta chain sequence and its context. Its antigen is as yet unknown. The data were taken from a study of shared clonotypes between healthy human individuals. Study-level points and caveats: When compared with the clonotypes that were shared by all four sorted-subset donors, the non-shared clonotypes turned out to have lower generation probabilities.

CDR3 size: 16 residues. Germline CDR1 LGHNA, CDR2 YNFKEQ. V was clipped by 4 bases and J by 2 bases; unmatched bases: 6. Clones were sequenced by immunoSEQ multiplex PCR, and TCRdb holds only the in-frame ones, with some missing. The sample has around 2.5 million clones; approximately 94% are singletons. Sequencing used naive CD4+ T cells from PBMCs. Subset indicated: CD45RA+ positively selected. The sequence was obtained from a man younger than 30 in good health. Some clones in this sample may be carry-over from other donors' samples. V usage is TRBV4-2 and J usage is TRBJ2-3; TRBD2 aligns across 10 bases. The CDR3 DNA follows: TGTGCCAGCAGCCTGACTAGCGGGCCTACCACAGATACGCAGTATTTT. Its protein is CASSLTSGPTTDTQYF.